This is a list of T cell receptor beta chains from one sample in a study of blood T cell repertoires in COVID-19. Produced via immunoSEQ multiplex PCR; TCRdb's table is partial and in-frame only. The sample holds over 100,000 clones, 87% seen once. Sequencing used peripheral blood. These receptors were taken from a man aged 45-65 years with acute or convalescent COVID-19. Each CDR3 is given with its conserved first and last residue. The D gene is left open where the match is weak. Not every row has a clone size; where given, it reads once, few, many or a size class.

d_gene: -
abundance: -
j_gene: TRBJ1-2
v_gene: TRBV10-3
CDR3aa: CATTSGGFYGYTF
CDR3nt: TGTGCCACCACTTCGGGGGGTTTCTATGGCTACACCTTC

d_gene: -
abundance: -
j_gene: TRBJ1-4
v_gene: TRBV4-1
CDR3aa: CASSQVGQGEKLFF
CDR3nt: TGCGCCAGCAGCCAAGTAGGCCAGGGCGAAAAACTGTTTTTT

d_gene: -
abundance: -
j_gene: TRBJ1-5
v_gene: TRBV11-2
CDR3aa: CASSLNGGSQPQHF
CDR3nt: TGTGCCAGCAGCTTAAACGGGGGGAGTCAGCCCCAGCATTTT

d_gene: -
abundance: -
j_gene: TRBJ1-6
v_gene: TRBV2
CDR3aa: CASSGRGGGNSPLHF
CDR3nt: TGTGCCAGCAGTGGAAGGGGGGGCGGGAATTCACCCCTCCACTTT

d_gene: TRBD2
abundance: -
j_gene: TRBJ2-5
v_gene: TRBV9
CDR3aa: CASSVAAGGLETQYF
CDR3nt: TGTGCCAGCAGCGTAGCGGCGGGGGGCCTCGAGACCCAGTACTTC

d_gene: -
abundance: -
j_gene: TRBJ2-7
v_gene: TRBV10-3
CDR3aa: CAISRGEDEQYF
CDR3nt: TGTGCCATCAGTCGGGGTGAGGACGAGCAGTACTTC

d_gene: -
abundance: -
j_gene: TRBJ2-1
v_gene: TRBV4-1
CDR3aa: CASSQEPASGTYNEQFF
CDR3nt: TGCGCCAGCAGCCAAGAACCGGCTAGTGGAACCTACAATGAGCAGTTCTTC

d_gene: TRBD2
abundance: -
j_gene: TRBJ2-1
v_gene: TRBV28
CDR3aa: CASSLVGEGRGNEQFF
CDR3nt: TGTGCCAGCAGTTTAGTAGGGGAGGGTCGTGGCAATGAGCAGTTCTTC

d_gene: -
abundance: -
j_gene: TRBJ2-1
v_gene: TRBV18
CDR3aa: CASSPRSRDEQFF
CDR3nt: TGTGCCAGCTCACCCCGGAGTCGGGATGAGCAGTTCTTC

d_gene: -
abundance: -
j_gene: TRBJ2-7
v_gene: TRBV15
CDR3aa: CATSNPRDSYEQYF
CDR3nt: TGTGCCACCAGCAACCCGAGGGACTCCTACGAGCAGTACTTC

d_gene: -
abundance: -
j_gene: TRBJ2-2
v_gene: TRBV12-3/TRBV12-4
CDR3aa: CASSLRAGGELFF
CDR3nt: TGTGCCAGCAGTTTAAGGGCGGGCGGGGAGCTGTTTTTT

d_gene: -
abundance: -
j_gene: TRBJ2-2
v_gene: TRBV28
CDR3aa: CASSFRGGGRTGELFF
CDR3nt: TGTGCCAGCAGTTTTAGGGGAGGGGGGCGTACCGGGGAGCTGTTTTTT

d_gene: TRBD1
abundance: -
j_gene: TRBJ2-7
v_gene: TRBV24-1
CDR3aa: CATSDSRQGDNEQYF
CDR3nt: TGTGCCACCAGTGATTCGAGACAGGGGGACAACGAGCAGTACTTC

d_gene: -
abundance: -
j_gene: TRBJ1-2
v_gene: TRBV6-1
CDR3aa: CASSEFVRGYTF
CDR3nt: TGTGCCAGCAGTGAATTCGTCCGGGGCTACACCTTC

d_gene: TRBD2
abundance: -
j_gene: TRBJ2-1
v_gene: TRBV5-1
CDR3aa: CASSLWRTLAGSYNEQFF
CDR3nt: TGCGCCAGCAGCTTGTGGCGGACCCTAGCGGGGTCCTACAATGAGCAGTTCTTC

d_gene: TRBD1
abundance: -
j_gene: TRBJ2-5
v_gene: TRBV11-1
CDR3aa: CASSAGTGRLWETQYF
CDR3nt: TGTGCCAGCAGCGCCGGGACAGGGAGGCTTTGGGAGACCCAGTACTTC

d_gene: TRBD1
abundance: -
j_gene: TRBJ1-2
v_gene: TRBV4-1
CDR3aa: CASSQSSTGGFGYTF
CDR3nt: TGCGCCAGCAGCCAATCTTCGACAGGGGGATTTGGCTACACCTTC

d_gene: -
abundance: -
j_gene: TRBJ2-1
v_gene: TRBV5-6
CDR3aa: CASSLGGNEQFF
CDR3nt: TGTGCCAGCAGCTTAGGAGGCAATGAGCAGTTCTTC

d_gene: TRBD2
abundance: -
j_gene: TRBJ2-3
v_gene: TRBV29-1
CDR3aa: CSSSGAGRTDTQYF
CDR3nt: TGCAGCTCCTCGGGAGCGGGAAGGACAGATACGCAGTATTTT

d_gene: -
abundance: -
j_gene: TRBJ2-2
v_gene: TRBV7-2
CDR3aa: CASSLRRGRALGELFF
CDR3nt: TGTGCCAGCAGCTTACGGAGGGGGCGGGCCCTGGGGGAGCTGTTTTTT

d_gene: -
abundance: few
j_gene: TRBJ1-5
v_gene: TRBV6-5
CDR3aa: CASSYSGWGRDQPQHF
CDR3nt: TGTGCCAGCAGTTACTCGGGCTGGGGGCGAGATCAGCCCCAGCATTTT

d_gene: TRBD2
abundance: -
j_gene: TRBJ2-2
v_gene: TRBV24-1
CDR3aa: CATSEAGNTGELFF
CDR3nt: TGTGCCACCAGTGAAGCGGGAAACACCGGGGAGCTGTTTTTT

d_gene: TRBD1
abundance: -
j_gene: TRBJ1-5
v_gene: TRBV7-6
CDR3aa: CASSPGTGGFGNQPQHF
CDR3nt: TGTGCCAGCAGCCCCGGGACAGGGGGCTTTGGCAATCAGCCCCAGCATTTT

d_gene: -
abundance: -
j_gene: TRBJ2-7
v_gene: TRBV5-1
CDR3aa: CASSLAAGPTYEQYF
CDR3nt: TGCGCCAGCAGCTTGGCCGCGGGACCCACCTACGAGCAGTACTTC

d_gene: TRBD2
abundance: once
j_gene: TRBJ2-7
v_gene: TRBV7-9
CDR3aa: CASSSSPLGLANYEQYF
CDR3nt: TGTGCCAGCAGTTCATCGCCCCTGGGACTAGCGAATTACGAGCAGTACTTC

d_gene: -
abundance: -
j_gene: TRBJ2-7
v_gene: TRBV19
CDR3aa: CASSKGQQYEQYF
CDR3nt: TGTGCCAGTAGTAAGGGACAACAATACGAGCAGTACTTC

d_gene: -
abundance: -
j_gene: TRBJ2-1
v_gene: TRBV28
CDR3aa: CASSSSGRTRVNEQFF
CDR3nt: TGTGCCAGCAGTTCCAGTGGGAGAACGAGAGTGAATGAGCAGTTCTTC

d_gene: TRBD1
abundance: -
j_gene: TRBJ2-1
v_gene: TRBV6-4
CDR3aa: CASSAFGDSYNEQFF
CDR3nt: TGTGCCAGCAGTGCTTTTGGGGACAGTTACAATGAGCAGTTCTTC

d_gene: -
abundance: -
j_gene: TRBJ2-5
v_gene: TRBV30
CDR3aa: CAWRQTHQETQYF
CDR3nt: TGTGCCTGGCGACAGACCCACCAAGAGACCCAGTACTTC

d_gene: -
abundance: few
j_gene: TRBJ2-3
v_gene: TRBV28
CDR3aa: CASNQPGDTQYF
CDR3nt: TGTGCCAGTAACCAGCCGGGGGATACGCAGTATTTT

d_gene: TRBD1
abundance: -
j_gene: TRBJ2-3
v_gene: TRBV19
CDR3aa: CASSVTGTGGRLADTQYF
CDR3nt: TGTGCCAGTAGTGTAACCGGGACAGGGGGAAGACTTGCAGATACGCAGTATTTT

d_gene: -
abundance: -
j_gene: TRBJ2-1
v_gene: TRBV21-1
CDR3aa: CASPTSISYNEQFF
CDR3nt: TGTGCCAGCCCTACTAGCATTTCCTACAATGAGCAGTTCTTC

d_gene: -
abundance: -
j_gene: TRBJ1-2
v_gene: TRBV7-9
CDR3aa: CASSLATPRGAYGYTF
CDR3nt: TGTGCCAGCAGCTTAGCGACTCCCAGGGGAGCTTATGGCTACACCTTC

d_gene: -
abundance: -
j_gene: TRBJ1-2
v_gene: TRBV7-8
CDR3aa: CASSITGLYGYTF
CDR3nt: TGTGCCAGCAGCATAACAGGTCTCTATGGCTACACCTTC

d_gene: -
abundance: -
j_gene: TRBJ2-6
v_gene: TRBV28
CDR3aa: CASSVGGGGFGANVLTF
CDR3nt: TGTGCCAGCTCCGTCGGAGGGGGCGGTTTTGGGGCCAACGTCCTGACTTTC

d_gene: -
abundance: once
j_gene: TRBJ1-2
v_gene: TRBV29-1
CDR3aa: CSVEAGTEYGYTF
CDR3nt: TGCAGCGTTGAGGCGGGCACGGAATATGGCTACACCTTC

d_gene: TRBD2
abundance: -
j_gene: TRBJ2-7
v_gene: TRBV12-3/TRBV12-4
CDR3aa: CASRAAGEYEQYF
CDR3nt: TGTGCCAGCAGAGCAGCGGGAGAGTACGAGCAGTACTTC

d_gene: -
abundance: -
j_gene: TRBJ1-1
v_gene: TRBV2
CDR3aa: CASPRPGMNTEAFF
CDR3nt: TGTGCCAGCCCACGACCGGGAATGAACACTGAAGCTTTCTTT

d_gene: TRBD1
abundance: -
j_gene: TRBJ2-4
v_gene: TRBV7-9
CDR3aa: CASSWGQGSGNIQYF
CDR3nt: TGTGCCAGCAGCTGGGGACAGGGTAGTGGAAACATTCAGTACTTC

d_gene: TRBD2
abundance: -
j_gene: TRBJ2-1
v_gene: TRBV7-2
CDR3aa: CASSLREGLSEQFF
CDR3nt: TGTGCCAGCAGCTTGCGGGAGGGCCTAAGTGAGCAGTTCTTC

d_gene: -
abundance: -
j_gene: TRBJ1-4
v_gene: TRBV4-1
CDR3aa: CASSQEGSLTGEKLFF
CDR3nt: TGCGCCAGCAGCCAAGAAGGATCCTTAACGGGTGAAAAACTGTTTTTT